Presented here are 22 T cell receptor beta chains from one specimen sequenced in a study of blood T cell repertoires in COVID-19. The repertoire was sequenced with immunoSEQ multiplex PCR; TCRdb's copy has only in-frame clones and lacks some. Found here are around 200,000 clones, 83% of them singletons; the top ten hold about 6%. The sample comprised peripheral blood. Source of these receptors: a middle-aged woman with acute or convalescent COVID-19.

The rearrangement joins TRBV6-5 to TRBJ1-1, with D uncertain. The CDR3 sequence is 13 residues long. V lost 6 bases, J lost 5 bases, and 13 bases lay in between. CDR1 is MNHEY, CDR2 SVGAGI, per germline. The CDR3 nucleotides read TGTGCCAGCAGGAGACACACGAATACTGAAGCTTTCTTT. Its translation: CASRRHTNTEAFF.

This chain links TRBV15 with TRBJ2-2; D not certain. V was cut by 0 bases and J by 0 bases, with 5 bases left in between. In germline, CDR1 is LNHNV, CDR2 YYDKDF (reference sequence). The CDR3 runs to 15 residues. This chain's CDR3 is CATSRDATNTGELFF. The CDR3 coding sequence is TGTGCCACCAGCAGAGATGCGACGAACACCGGGGAGCTGTTTTTT.

V is TRBV27 and J is TRBJ2-1, with D perhaps matching TRBD2 (7 bases). V lost 4 bases to trimming and J lost 2 bases, with 9 bases between them. CDR1 MNHEY and CDR2 SMNVEV come from the germline V gene (reference sequence). The length of the CDR3 is 14 residues. CDR3 nucleotides: TGTGCCAGCAGTTGGGGGGGGCCCTACAATGAGCAGTTCTTC. Translating it yields CASSWGGPYNEQFF.

The V gene is TRBV28, the J gene TRBJ1-1; 8 bases line up with TRBD1. The junction had 18 bases not matched to a gene; V was cut back by 7 bases and J by 8 bases. Germline assignment: CDR1 MDHEN and CDR2 SYDVKM. This CDR3 is built from 16 residues. This CDR3 is CASKGQTGATFSEAFF. In nucleotides, the CDR3 is TGTGCCAGCAAAGGTCAGACAGGGGCGACCTTCTCCGAAGCTTTCTTT.

The chain couples TRBV5-6 to TRBJ1-2, with D possibly TRBD1 on 5 matching bases. CDR1 and CDR2 (germline): SGHDT, YYEEEE. Trimming took off 1 base at V and 1 base at J, with 11 bases between the two ends. The CDR3 loop spans 15 amino acids. CDR3 nucleotide sequence: TGTGCCAGCAGCTTGACTCGGACATTTAACTATGGCTACACCTTC. It yields the protein CASSLTRTFNYGYTF.

This clone appeared a few times. This chain uses TRBV30 with TRBJ1-6, with TRBD1 identical over 9 bases. The CDR3 spans 15 residues. Per the germline V gene, CDR1 is GTSNPN and CDR2 is SVGIG (reference sequence). The V gene end was trimmed by 2 bases and the J gene end by 10 bases; junction bases not matched to a gene: 9. Written as DNA, the CDR3 is TGTGCCTGGAGTCCACCCGGGACAGGGTTATCACCCCTCCACTTT. Residues: CAWSPPGTGLSPLHF. The variable domain in full, completed from reference TRBV30 and TRBJ1-6, reads SQTIHQWPATLVQPVGSPLSLECTVEGTSNPNLYWYRQAAGRGLQLLFYSVGIGQISSEVPQNLSASRPQDRQFILSSKKLLLSDSGFYLCAWSPPGTGLSPLHFGNGTRLTVT.

This chain uses TRBV5-5 with TRBJ1-1, with TRBD1 matching over 8 bases. V lost 4 bases and J lost 5; bases outside the gene matches: 10. The germline gives CDR1 SGHKS, CDR2 YYEKEE (reference sequence). This CDR3 has 15 amino acids. The CDR3 region is CASSPRTGRDTEAFF. In DNA, the CDR3 is TGTGCCAGCAGCCCGCGGACAGGGAGGGATACTGAAGCTTTCTTT.

The V and J genes are TRBV10-2 and TRBJ1-5; weak D call: TRBD1 (5 bases). The length of the CDR3 is 13 residues. V was shortened by 5 bases and J by 11 bases, with 16 bases between the two germline ends. Germline V gene data show CDR1 as WSHSY and CDR2 as SAAADI. CDR3 in amino acids: CASSPRGDQAQHF. In DNA, the CDR3 is TGCGCCAGCAGTCCTAGGGGTGATCAAGCCCAGCATTTT.

The J gene is TRBJ1-5, the V gene TRBV28; no definite D call. The CDR3 has 14 amino acids. CDR1 MDHEN and CDR2 SYDVKM come from the germline V gene. V dropped 10 bases and J dropped 2 bases, with 15 bases sitting between them. The DNA for the CDR3 is TGTGCCACTTCCGGGGAGGGTCGCAATCAGCCCCAGCATTTT. It yields the protein CATSGEGRNQPQHF. The variable domain in full, completed from reference TRBV28 and TRBJ1-5, reads DVKVTQSSRYLVKRTGEKVFLECVQDMDHENMFWYRQDPGLGLRLIYFSYDVKMKEKGDIPEGYSVSREKKERFSLILESASTNQTSMYLCATSGEGRNQPQHFGDGTRLSIL.

This clone was recorded only once. The V call is TRBV27, the J call TRBJ1-1, with 7 bases matching TRBD1. This CDR3 is 13 amino acids long. V dropped 1 base and J dropped 8; count of bases not matched to a gene: 4. Germline V gives CDR1 MNHEY, CDR2 SMNVEV (reference sequence). This chain's CDR3 is CASSLYRGGEAFF. Written as DNA, the CDR3 is TGTGCCAGCAGTTTATACAGGGGAGGCGAAGCTTTCTTT.

The chain links TRBV6-5 to TRBJ2-5; maybe TRBD1 (6 bases). This CDR3 region has 13 residues. Trimming pared 5 bases from V and 3 bases from J, leaving 10 bases between. CDR1 and CDR2 (germline): MNHEY, SVGAGI. CDR3 protein: CASSTDSEETQYF. CDR3 bases: TGTGCCAGCAGTACGGACAGTGAAGAGACCCAGTACTTC.

The chain is built from TRBV28 and TRBJ1-6; no clear D gene. The CDR3 extends over 15 amino acids. The V gene lost 3 bases and the J gene lost 8 bases, with 14 bases spanning the gap. Germline loops: CDR1 MDHEN, CDR2 SYDVKM. In DNA, the CDR3 is TGTGCCAGCAGTTTTTATCTTAGGAGCGATTCACCCCTCCACTTT. Its protein product is CASSFYLRSDSPLHF.

This sequence joins TRBV7-2 and TRBJ2-5, with 11 bases fitting TRBD2. The germline CDR1 and CDR2 sequences are SGHTA and FQGNSA. V was clipped by 1 base and J by 1 base; unmatched bases: 8. This CDR3 is 18 amino acids long. This CDR3 reads CASSLERVSGRGQETQYF. The CDR3, as DNA: TGTGCCAGCAGCTTAGAGCGAGTTAGCGGGAGGGGCCAAGAGACCCAGTACTTC.

The genes are TRBV14 and TRBJ1-2; no firm D call. The CDR3 contains 15 residues. Per the germline V gene, CDR1 is SGHDN and CDR2 is FVKESK. V dropped 1 base and J dropped 7 bases, with 16 bases sitting between them. The CDR3 bases are TGTGCCAGCAGCCAAGGGCCGAGACACTTGGGTGGCTACACCTTC. Encoded protein: CASSQGPRHLGGYTF.

This clone has just a few counts. This chain uses TRBV9 with TRBJ2-5; D is uncertain. The CDR3 covers 12 residues. From germline, CDR1 is SGDLS and CDR2 YYNGEE. V lost 3 bases and J 0 bases, leaving 3 bases between the germline ends. CDR3 nucleotide sequence: TGTGCCAGCAGCGCGTACCAAGAGACCCAGTACTTC. It encodes CASSAYQETQYF. The whole variable domain, remainder taken from reference TRBV9 and TRBJ2-5, is DSGVTQTPKHLITATGQRVTLRCSPRSGDLSVYWYQQSLDQGLQFLIQYYNGEERAKGNILERFSAQQFPDLHSELNLSSLELGDSALYFCASSAYQETQYFGPGTRLLVL.

This chain connects TRBV6-6 to TRBJ2-2; 7 nucleotides align to TRBD2. Germline V lookup: CDR1 MNHNY, CDR2 SVGAGI (reference sequence). The CDR3 has 14 amino acids. V trimming: 2 bases; J trimming: 4 bases; junction bases outside the gene matches: 1. For the CDR3, the DNA is TGTGCCAGCAGTTACCAGCGGGGCACCGGGGAGCTGTTTTTT. Translation gives CASSYQRGTGELFF.

Details on this clone: This same CDR3 is encoded by further DNA sequences in the sample. V and J are TRBV15 and TRBJ1-1, with TRBD1 matching 7 bases. The length of the CDR3 is 14 residues. V dropped 2 bases and J dropped 1; count of bases not matched to a gene: 1. Germline CDR1 reads LNHNV; CDR2 reads YYDKDF (reference sequence). The CDR3 region is CATSRRTGNTEAFF. In DNA, the CDR3 is TGTGCCACCAGCAGACGGACAGGGAACACTGAAGCTTTCTTT. Together with reference TRBV15 and TRBJ1-1, the CDR3 gives the full variable domain: DAMVIQNPRYQVTQFGKPVTLSCSQTLNHNVMYWYQQKSSQAPKLLFHYYDKDFNNEADTPDNFQSRRPNTSFCFLDIRSPGLGDTAMYLCATSRRTGNTEAFFGQGTRLTVV.

The sample holds one count of this clone. The rearrangement joins TRBV6-4 to TRBJ2-3, with 11 bases matching TRBD2. Germline-derived CDR1 and CDR2 are MRHNA and SNTAGT. With 0 bases clipped from V and 3 bases from J, the junction kept 2 bases outside the gene matches. This CDR3 comprises 16 residues. CDR3 residues: CASSDSTSGVTDTQYF. The DNA of the CDR3 is TGTGCCAGCAGTGACTCGACTAGCGGGGTTACAGATACGCAGTATTTT.

The chain links TRBV18 to TRBJ2-7; TRBD2 aligns across 10 bases. Per the germline V gene, CDR1 is KGHSH and CDR2 is LQKENI. The CDR3 runs to 16 residues. V lost 6 bases and J lost 3; bases outside the gene matches: 11. This CDR3 is CASSQTSGGAGYEQYF. CDR3 in DNA: TGTGCCAGCTCTCAAACGAGCGGGGGGGCCGGCTACGAGCAGTACTTC.

The chain combines TRBV4-1 with TRBJ2-5; TRBD2 aligns across 7 bases. With V trimmed by 0 bases and J by 0 bases, 7 bases remained unmatched. From germline, CDR1 is MGHRA and CDR2 YSYEKL. The CDR3 totals 17 residues. The DNA for the CDR3 is TGCGCCAGCAGCCAAGACCGAGCGGGGTCGTACCAAGAGACCCAGTACTTC. Its protein product is CASSQDRAGSYQETQYF.

The J gene is TRBJ2-3, the V gene TRBV6-6; D uncertain. The CDR3 covers 16 residues. Trimming took off 7 bases at V and 2 bases at J, with 19 bases between the two ends. In germline, CDR1 is MNHNY, CDR2 SVGAGI (reference sequence). The CDR3 nucleotides read TGTGCCAGCACTTCTTATTCGGTAGCAGTCACAGATACGCAGTATTTT. This translates into CASTSYSVAVTDTQYF.

The rearrangement joins TRBV3-1 (or the pseudogene TRBV3-2) to TRBJ2-2; 10 nucleotides match TRBD2. The CDR3 is 15 amino acids. Germline V CDR1 and CDR2: LGHDT, YNNKEL (reference sequence). Trimming cost V 3 bases and J 8 bases; bases outside gene matches: 6. The CDR3 DNA follows: TGTGCCAGCAGCCAGGCTAGCGGGGGACGAGGGGAGCTGTTTTTT. It is translated as CASSQASGGRGELFF.